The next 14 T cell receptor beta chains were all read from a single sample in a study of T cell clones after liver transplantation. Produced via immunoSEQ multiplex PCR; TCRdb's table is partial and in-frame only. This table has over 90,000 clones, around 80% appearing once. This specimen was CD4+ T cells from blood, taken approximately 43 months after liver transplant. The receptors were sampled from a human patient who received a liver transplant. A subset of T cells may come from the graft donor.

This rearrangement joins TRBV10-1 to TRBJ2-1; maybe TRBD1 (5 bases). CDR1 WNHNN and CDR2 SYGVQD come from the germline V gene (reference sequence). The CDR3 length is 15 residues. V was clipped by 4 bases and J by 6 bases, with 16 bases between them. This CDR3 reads CASSGTPKGANEQFF. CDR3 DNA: TGCGCCAGCAGTGGAACGCCCAAAGGGGCCAATGAGCAGTTCTTC.

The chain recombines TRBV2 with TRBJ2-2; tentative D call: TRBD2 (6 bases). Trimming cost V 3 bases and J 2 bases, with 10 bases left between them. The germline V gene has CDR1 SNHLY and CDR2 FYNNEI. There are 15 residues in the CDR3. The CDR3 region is CASSEWRENTGELFF. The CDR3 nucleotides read TGTGCCAGCAGTGAGTGGCGGGAAAACACCGGGGAGCTGTTTTTT.

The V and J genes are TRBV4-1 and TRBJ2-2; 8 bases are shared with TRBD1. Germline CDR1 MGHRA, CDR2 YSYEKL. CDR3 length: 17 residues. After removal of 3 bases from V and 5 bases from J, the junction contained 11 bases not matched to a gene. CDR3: CASSQPPTGVETGELFF. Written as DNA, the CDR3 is TGCGCCAGCAGCCAGCCCCCGACAGGGGTAGAGACCGGGGAGCTGTTTTTT.

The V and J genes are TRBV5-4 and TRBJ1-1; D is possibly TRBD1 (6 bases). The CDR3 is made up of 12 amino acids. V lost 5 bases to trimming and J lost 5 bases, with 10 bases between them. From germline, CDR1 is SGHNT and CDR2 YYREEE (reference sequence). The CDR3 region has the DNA TGTGCCAGCAGACAACAGGGTACTGAAGCTTTCTTT. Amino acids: CASRQQGTEAFF.

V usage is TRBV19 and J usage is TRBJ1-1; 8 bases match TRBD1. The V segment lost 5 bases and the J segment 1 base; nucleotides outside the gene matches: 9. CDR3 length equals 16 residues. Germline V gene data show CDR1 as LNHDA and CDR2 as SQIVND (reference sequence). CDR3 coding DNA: TGTGCCAGTAGTTACCTGACAGGGGTTTCGAACACTGAAGCTTTCTTT. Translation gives CASSYLTGVSNTEAFF.

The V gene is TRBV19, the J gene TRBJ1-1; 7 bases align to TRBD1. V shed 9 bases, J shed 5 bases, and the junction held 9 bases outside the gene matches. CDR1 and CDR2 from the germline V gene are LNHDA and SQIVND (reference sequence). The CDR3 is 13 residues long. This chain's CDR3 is CASGNRGRTEAFF. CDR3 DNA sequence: TGTGCCAGCGGAAACAGGGGTCGGACTGAAGCTTTCTTT. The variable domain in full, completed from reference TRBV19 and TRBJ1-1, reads DGGITQSPKYLFRKEGQNVTLSCEQNLNHDAMYWYRQDPGQGLRLIYYSQIVNDFQKGDIAEGYSVSREKKESFPLTVTSAQKNPTAFYLCASGNRGRTEAFFGQGTRLTVV.

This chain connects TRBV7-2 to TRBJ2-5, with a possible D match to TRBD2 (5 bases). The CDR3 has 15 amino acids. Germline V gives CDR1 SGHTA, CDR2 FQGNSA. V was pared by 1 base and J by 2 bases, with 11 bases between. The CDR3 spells CASSLDAGPQETQYF. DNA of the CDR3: TGTGCCAGCAGCTTAGATGCGGGCCCACAAGAGACCCAGTACTTC.

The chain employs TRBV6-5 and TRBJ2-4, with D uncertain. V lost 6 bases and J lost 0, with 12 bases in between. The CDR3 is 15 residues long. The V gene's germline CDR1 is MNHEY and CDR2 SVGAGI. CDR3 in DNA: TGTGCCAGCAGCTCCAGTGCTTTAGCCAAAAACATTCAGTACTTC. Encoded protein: CASSSSALAKNIQYF.

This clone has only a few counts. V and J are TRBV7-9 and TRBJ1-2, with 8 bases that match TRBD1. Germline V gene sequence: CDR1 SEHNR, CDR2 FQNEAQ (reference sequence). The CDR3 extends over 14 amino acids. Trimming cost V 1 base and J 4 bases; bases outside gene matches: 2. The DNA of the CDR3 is TGTGCCAGCAGCTTAGGGACAGGGCTCTATGGCTACACCTTC. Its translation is CASSLGTGLYGYTF.

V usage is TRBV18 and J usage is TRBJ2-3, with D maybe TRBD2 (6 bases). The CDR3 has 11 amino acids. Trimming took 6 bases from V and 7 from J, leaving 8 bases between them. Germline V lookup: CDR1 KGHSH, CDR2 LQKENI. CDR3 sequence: CASSRGYTQYF. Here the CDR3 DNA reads TGTGCCAGCTCTCGGGGGTATACGCAGTATTTT.

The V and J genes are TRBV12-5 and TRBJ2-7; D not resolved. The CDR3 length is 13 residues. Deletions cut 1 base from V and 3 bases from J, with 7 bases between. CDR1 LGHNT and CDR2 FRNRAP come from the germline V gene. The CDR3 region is CASGLDPRYEQYF. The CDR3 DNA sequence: TGTGCTAGTGGTTTGGATCCCCGCTACGAGCAGTACTTC. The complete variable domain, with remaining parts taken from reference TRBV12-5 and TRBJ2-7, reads DARVTQTPRHKVTEMGQEVTMRCQPILGHNTVFWYRQTMMQGLELLAYFRNRAPLDDSGMPKDRFSAEMPDATLATLKIQPSEPRDSAVYFCASGLDPRYEQYFGPGTRLTVT.

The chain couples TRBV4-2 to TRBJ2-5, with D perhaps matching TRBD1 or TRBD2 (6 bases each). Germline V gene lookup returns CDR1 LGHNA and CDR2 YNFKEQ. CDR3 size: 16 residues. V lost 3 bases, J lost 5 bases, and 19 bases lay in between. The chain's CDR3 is CASSQVQGGPGETQYF. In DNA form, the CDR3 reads TGTGCCAGCAGCCAGGTACAGGGAGGCCCCGGGGAGACCCAGTACTTC.

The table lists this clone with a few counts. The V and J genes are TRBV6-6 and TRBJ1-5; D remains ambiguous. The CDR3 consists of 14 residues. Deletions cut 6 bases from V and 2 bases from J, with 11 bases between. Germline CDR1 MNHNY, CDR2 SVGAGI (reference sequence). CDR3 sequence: CASRPGEGNQPQHF. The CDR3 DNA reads TGTGCCAGCAGGCCCGGGGAGGGCAATCAGCCCCAGCATTTT.

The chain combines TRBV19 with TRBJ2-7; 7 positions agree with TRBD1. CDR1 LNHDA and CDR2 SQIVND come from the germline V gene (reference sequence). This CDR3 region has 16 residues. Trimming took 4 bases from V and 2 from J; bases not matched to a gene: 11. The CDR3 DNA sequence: TGTGCCAGTAGTAAGAAAACCGGGACAGCCACCTACGAGCAGTACTTC. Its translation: CASSKKTGTATYEQYF.